The 22 T cell receptor beta chains below all came from one sample that was sequenced in a study of T cell changes during pregnancy in multiple sclerosis. Profiled with immunoSEQ multiplex PCR; TCRdb holds only in-frame clones, not every one. The table has 35,000 to 45,000 clones, over 80% seen once. The input for sequencing was CD4+ T cells from peripheral blood mononuclear cells, taken before pregnancy. These receptors all stem from a female donor with multiple sclerosis, enrolled in a pregnancy study.

The chain carries TRBV7-3 and TRBJ1-1, with D possibly being TRBD1 (5 bases). Between the trimmed V and J ends, which lost 5 bases and 0 bases, there was a span of 7 bases. Germline V lookup: CDR1 SGHTA, CDR2 FQGTGA. This CDR3 comprises 13 residues. The CDR3, as DNA: TGTGCCAGCAGCGCACAGGTGAACACTGAAGCTTTCTTT. Translated, it gives CASSAQVNTEAFF.

The CDR3 coding sequence is TGTGCCAGCTCTAGGGGTACCAACACTGAAGCTTTCTTT. Its translation is CASSRGTNTEAFF. The rearrangement uses TRBV7-6 and TRBJ1-1; a possible D gene is TRBD1 (5 bases). Germline CDR1 SGHVS, CDR2 FNYEAQ. The CDR3 loop spans 13 amino acids. V lost 8 bases to trimming and J lost 2 bases, with 12 bases between them.

This sequence joins TRBV7-6 and TRBJ2-5; 13 bases are shared with TRBD2. Germline-derived CDR1 and CDR2 are SGHVS and FNYEAQ. The length of the CDR3 is 15 residues. After removal of 5 bases from V and 5 bases from J, the junction contained 5 bases not matched to a gene. In DNA form, the CDR3 reads TGTGCCAGCAGCCTCACGACTAGCGGGGGGGAGACCCAGTACTTC. This translates into CASSLTTSGGETQYF.

Here the CDR3 DNA reads TGTGCCAGCAGCTTAGTCCCGCCCGGGACAGCCTATGGCTACACCTTC. It specifies CASSLVPPGTAYGYTF. The chain joins TRBV7-2 to TRBJ1-2; 7 bases are shared with TRBD1. In germline, CDR1 is SGHTA, CDR2 FQGNSA. J was trimmed by 4 bases and V by 1 base; bases with no gene match: 9. The CDR3 loop spans 16 amino acids.

V and J are TRBV7-3 and TRBJ2-1; TRBD2 aligns across 7 bases. Germline V CDR1 and CDR2: SGHTA, FQGTGA. Germline trimming cut 4 bases from V and 4 bases from J; bases unmatched to any gene: 16. The CDR3 consists of 18 residues. CDR3 bases: TGTGCCAGCAGCTCCTCCCCGAGAAGCGGGGTATTGTACAATGAGCAGTTCTTC. Its protein product is CASSSSPRSGVLYNEQFF.

The chain joins TRBV18 to TRBJ2-5; perhaps TRBD2 as D (5 bases). Per the germline V gene, CDR1 is KGHSH and CDR2 is LQKENI. V dropped 4 bases and J dropped 9 bases, with 18 bases sitting between them. This CDR3 contains 14 residues. The CDR3 here is CASSQTFEYGAQYF. The CDR3 DNA reads TGTGCCAGCTCACAGACTTTCGAATACGGGGCCCAGTACTTC. Using reference TRBV18 and TRBJ2-5 for the parts outside the CDR3, the full variable domain is NAGVMQNPRHLVRRRGQEARLRCSPMKGHSHVYWYRQLPEEGLKFMVYLQKENIIDESGMPKERFSAEFPKEGPSILRIQQVVRGDSAAYFCASSQTFEYGAQYFGPGTRLLVL.

The chain joins TRBV9 to TRBJ2-6, with a weak D call TRBD1 (6 bases). Germline assignment: CDR1 SGDLS and CDR2 YYNGEE. The CDR3 sequence is 15 residues long. Between the trimmed V and J ends, which lost 0 bases and 2 bases, there was a span of 6 bases. CDR3 DNA: TGTGCCAGCAGCGTAGGACAGGCTGGGGCCAACGTCCTGACTTTC. Amino acids: CASSVGQAGANVLTF.

This clone appeared a single time. The chain has TRBV11-2 and TRBJ2-6, with 8 nucleotides matching TRBD1. The CDR3 contains 20 residues. Trimming at V came to 0 bases and at J to 0 bases, leaving 10 bases not matched to a gene. CDR1 SGHAT and CDR2 FQNNGV come from the germline V gene. The CDR3: CASSLEGWGQAFSGANVLTF. DNA for the CDR3: TGTGCCAGCAGCTTAGAAGGGTGGGGACAGGCCTTCTCTGGGGCCAACGTCCTGACTTTC. Based on the CDR3 plus reference TRBV11-2 and TRBJ2-6, the full variable domain is EAGVAQSPRYKIIEKRQSVAFWCNPISGHATLYWYQQILGQGPKLLIQFQNNGVVDDSQLPKDRFSAERLKGVDSTLKIQPAKLEDSAVYLCASSLEGWGQAFSGANVLTFGAGSRLTVL.

V usage is TRBV6-5 and J usage is TRBJ1-2; D remains unclear. The germline CDR1 and CDR2 sequences are MNHEY and SVGAGI. The CDR3 runs 14 residues. V was trimmed by 0 bases and J by 4 bases, leaving 9 bases between them. The CDR3 DNA follows: TGTGCCAGCAGTTACTCGACGGCAGGCTATGGCTACACCTTC. Protein product: CASSYSTAGYGYTF.

The CDR3 loop is CASSSQGANTEAFF. The CDR3 region has the DNA TGTGCCAGCAGCTCACAGGGGGCGAACACTGAAGCTTTCTTT. The V and J genes are TRBV6-5 and TRBJ1-1; 9 nucleotides match TRBD1. V lost 6 bases to trimming and J lost 1 base; unmatched junction nucleotides: 3. Germline loops: CDR1 MNHEY, CDR2 SVGAGI. This CDR3 contains 14 residues.

In its sample, this clone was seen a few times. The rearrangement links TRBV6-1 to TRBJ1-1; TRBD1 aligns across 7 bases. The germline gives CDR1 MNHNS, CDR2 SASEGT. The CDR3 is 15 residues long. The V gene end was trimmed by 1 base and the J gene end by 4 bases; junction bases not matched to a gene: 6. In nucleotides, the CDR3 is TGTGCCAGCAGTGAAGTTAGGGGGCTGGGCACTGAAGCTTTCTTT. Protein: CASSEVRGLGTEAFF.

This chain uses TRBV12-2 with TRBJ2-1; the table's D call, TRBD1, has no DNA check behind it. TRBV12-2 is deemed a pseudogene. This CDR3 has 15 residues. CDR3 sequence (DNA): TGTGCAAGTCGCTTAGCGGGGGCGTCGAGGAATGAGCAGTTCTTC. This encodes CASRLAGASRNEQFF.

In DNA, the CDR3 is TGTGCCAGTATGGGGGTTCTGCGGGGGAGCTCCTATAATTCACCCCTCCACTTT. Translation: CASMGVLRGSSYNSPLHF. The rearrangement links TRBV19 to TRBJ1-6, with a weak D call TRBD1 (5 bases). The V gene lost 7 bases and the J gene lost 0 bases, with 19 bases spanning the gap. Germline-derived CDR1 and CDR2 are LNHDA and SQIVND (reference sequence). There are 18 residues in the CDR3. Full variable domain (outside the CDR3, taken from reference TRBV19 and TRBJ1-6): DGGITQSPKYLFRKEGQNVTLSCEQNLNHDAMYWYRQDPGQGLRLIYYSQIVNDFQKGDIAEGYSVSREKKESFPLTVTSAQKNPTAFYLCASMGVLRGSSYNSPLHFGNGTRLTVT.

The chain has TRBV9 and TRBJ1-3; no clear D gene. V lost 4 bases and J 3 bases, leaving 11 bases between the germline ends. Germline V gene sequence: CDR1 SGDLS, CDR2 YYNGEE. CDR3 length: 14 residues. CDR3 sequence reads: CASSPRGRGNTIYF. The CDR3 DNA is TGTGCCAGCAGCCCGCGAGGGCGTGGAAACACCATATATTTT.

The table lists this clone with a count of one. The genes are TRBV7-9 and TRBJ2-2; no definite D call. CDR1 is SEHNR, CDR2 FQNEAQ, per germline (reference sequence). Between the trimmed V and J ends, which lost 2 bases and 0 bases, there was a span of 13 bases. The CDR3 loop spans 17 amino acids. This chain's CDR3 is CASSLKPGIANTGELFF. In DNA form, the CDR3 reads TGTGCCAGCAGCTTAAAACCAGGAATCGCGAACACCGGGGAGCTGTTTTTT.

This chain links TRBV27 with TRBJ1-1; 7 bases match TRBD1. V was clipped by 0 bases and J by 0 bases; unmatched bases: 7. Germline-derived CDR1 and CDR2 are MNHEY and SMNVEV (reference sequence). The CDR3 is made up of 17 amino acids. CDR3 sequence reads: CASSLSRGPLLNTEAFF. In nucleotides, the CDR3 is TGTGCCAGCAGTTTATCAAGGGGGCCTTTATTGAACACTGAAGCTTTCTTT.

This clone is a singleton in its sample. V is TRBV6-5 and J is TRBJ1-2, with D possibly matching TRBD1 (5 bases). Trimming left V 6 bases short and J 5 bases short, with 19 bases between. CDR3 length: 15 amino acids. Germline V lookup: CDR1 MNHEY, CDR2 SVGAGI. CDR3 nucleotides: TGTGCCAGCAGCGGGGGGTGGAGTTCCTTTTATGGCTACACCTTC. It yields the protein CASSGGWSSFYGYTF.

The rearrangement uses TRBV7-2 and TRBJ1-2; D gene uncertain. The CDR3 is made up of 15 amino acids. Trimming took 2 bases from V and 1 from J, leaving 11 bases between them. Germline V gives CDR1 SGHTA, CDR2 FQGNSA. DNA for the CDR3: TGTGCCAGCAGCTTATATCAGTCCCATAACTATGGCTACACCTTC. Encoded protein: CASSLYQSHNYGYTF. Using reference TRBV7-2 and TRBJ1-2 for the parts outside the CDR3, the full variable domain is GAGVSQSPSNKVTEKGKDVELRCDPISGHTALYWYRQSLGQGLEFLIYFQGNSAPDKSGLPSDRFSAERTGGSVSTLTIQRTQQEDSAVYLCASSLYQSHNYGYTFGSGTRLTVV.

The chain employs TRBV7-9 and TRBJ2-2; 9 positions agree with TRBD1. V gave up 4 bases and J gave up 4 bases; unmatched junction bases: 10. Germline-derived CDR1 and CDR2 are SEHNR and FQNEAQ (reference sequence). The CDR3 loop spans 17 amino acids. For the CDR3, the DNA is TGTGCCAGCAGCTCCCCCGGGACAGGGTCCGTCACCGGGGAGCTGTTTTTT. This codes for CASSSPGTGSVTGELFF.

J is TRBJ1-2 and V is TRBV4-3; a weak D match, TRBD1 (6 bases). V lost 0 bases to trimming and J lost 5 bases, with 16 bases between them. This CDR3 contains 16 residues. Looked up from germline, CDR1 is LGHNA and CDR2 is YSLEER. CDR3 sequence reads: CASSQDAGAYGYGYTF. The DNA of the CDR3 is TGCGCCAGCAGCCAAGATGCGGGGGCGTATGGGTATGGCTACACCTTC.

The chain recombines TRBV7-2 with TRBJ1-6; TRBD1 agrees at 9 bases. Germline CDR1 reads SGHTA; CDR2 reads FQGNSA. V was pared by 8 bases and J by 8 bases, with 4 bases of the junction left unmatched. This CDR3 comprises 13 residues. The CDR3 region has the DNA TGTGCCAGCGCGACAGGGGGAGATTCACCCCTCCACTTT. Translated: CASATGGDSPLHF.

The rearrangement links TRBV2 to TRBJ1-5; 7 bases line up with TRBD1. CDR3 length: 18 amino acids. Germline V lookup: CDR1 SNHLY, CDR2 FYNNEI. With 4 bases clipped from V and 2 bases from J, the junction kept 14 bases outside the gene matches. CDR3 nucleotides: TGTGCCAGCAGTGCCCGACAGGGATACAGCCAAGGCAATCAGCCCCAGCATTTT. It translates to CASSARQGYSQGNQPQHF.